This T cell receptor (beta chain) was found in a study of CD8 T cells in Susac syndrome. About the research overall: Sequencing included Susac syndrome patients, over five of them with active disease and about 8 in remission. At blood draw, Susac syndrome patients were therapy-naive, on corticosteroids, or on intravenous immunoglobulin alone.

The CDR3 is 13 amino acids. Germline assignment: CDR1 SQVTM and CDR2 ANQGSEA. Trimming took 4 bases from V and 0 from J, leaving 9 bases between them. RNA in amounts of roughly 0.5 to 1 ug was reverse transcribed with random hexamers. TCRdb recomputed calls from the immunoSEQ multiplex PCR reads with MiXCR, one row per CDR3 protein. This table has 70,000 to 85,000 distinct CDR3 sequences, approximately 96% appearing once. The authors carried out high-throughput sequencing of TCR beta. They applied it to CD8+ and CD4+ T cells obtained from blood. Sequencing input: CD8+ T cells from PBMCs. This TCR was sampled from a human donor with Susac syndrome. This chain uses TRBV29-1 with TRBJ1-1; D possibly corresponds to TRBD1 (5 bases). In DNA form, the CDR3 reads TGCAGCGTTGCCGGGACGGTGAACACTGAAGCTTTCTTT. Amino acids: CSVAGTVNTEAFF.